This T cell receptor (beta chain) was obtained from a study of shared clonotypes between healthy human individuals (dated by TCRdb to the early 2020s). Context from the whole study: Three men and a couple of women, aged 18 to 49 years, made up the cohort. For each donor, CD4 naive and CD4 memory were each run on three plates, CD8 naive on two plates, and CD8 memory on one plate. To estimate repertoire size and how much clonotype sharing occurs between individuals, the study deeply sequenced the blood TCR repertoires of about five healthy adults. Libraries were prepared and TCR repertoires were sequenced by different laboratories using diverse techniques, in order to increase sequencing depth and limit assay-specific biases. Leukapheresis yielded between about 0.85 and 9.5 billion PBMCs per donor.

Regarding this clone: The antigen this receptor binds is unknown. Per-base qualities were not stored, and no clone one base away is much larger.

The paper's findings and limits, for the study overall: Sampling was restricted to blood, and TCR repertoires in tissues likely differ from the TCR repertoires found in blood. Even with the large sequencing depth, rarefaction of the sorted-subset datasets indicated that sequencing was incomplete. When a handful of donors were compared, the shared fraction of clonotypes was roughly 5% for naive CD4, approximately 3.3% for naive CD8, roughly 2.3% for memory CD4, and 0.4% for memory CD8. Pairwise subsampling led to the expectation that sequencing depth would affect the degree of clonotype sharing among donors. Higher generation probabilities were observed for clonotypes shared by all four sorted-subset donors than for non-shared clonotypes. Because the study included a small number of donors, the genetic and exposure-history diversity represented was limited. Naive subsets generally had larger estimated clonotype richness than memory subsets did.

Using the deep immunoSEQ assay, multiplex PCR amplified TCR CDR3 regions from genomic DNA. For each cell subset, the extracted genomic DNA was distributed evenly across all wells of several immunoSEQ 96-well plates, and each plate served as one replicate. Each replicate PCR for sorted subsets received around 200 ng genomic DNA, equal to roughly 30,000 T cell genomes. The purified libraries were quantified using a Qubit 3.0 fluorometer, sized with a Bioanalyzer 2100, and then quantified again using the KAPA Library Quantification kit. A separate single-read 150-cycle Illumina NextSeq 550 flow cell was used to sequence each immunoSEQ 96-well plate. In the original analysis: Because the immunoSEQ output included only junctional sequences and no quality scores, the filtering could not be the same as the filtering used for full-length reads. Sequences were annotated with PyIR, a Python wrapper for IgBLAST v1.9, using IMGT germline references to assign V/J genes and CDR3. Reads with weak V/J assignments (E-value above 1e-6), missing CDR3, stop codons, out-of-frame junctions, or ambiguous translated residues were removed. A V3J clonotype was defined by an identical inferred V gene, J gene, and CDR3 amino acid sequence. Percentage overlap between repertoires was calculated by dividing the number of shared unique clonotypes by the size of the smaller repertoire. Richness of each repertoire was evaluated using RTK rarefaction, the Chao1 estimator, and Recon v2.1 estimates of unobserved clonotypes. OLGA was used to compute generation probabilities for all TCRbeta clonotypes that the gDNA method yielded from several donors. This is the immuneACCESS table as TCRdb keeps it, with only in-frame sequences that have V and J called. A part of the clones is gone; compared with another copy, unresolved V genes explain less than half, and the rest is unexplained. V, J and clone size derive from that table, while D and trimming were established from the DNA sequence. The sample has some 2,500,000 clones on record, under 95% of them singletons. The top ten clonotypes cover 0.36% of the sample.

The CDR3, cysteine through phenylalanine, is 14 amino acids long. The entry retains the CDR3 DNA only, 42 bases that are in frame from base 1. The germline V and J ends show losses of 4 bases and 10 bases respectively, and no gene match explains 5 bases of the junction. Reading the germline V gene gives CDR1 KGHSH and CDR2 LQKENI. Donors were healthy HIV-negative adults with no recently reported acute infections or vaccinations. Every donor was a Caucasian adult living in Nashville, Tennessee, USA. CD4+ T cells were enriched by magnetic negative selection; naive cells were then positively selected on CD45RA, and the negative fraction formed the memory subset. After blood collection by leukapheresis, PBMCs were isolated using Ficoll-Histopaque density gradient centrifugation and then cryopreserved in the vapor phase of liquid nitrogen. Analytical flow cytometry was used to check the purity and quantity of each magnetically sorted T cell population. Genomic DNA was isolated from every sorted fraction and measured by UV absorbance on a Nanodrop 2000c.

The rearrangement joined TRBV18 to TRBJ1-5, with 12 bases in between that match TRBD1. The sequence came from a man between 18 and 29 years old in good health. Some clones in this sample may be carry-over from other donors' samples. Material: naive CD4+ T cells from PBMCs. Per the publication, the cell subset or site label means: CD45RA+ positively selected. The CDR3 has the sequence CASSQSGQGAPQHF. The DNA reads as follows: TGTGCCAGCTCACAATCGGGACAGGGGGCCCCCCAGCATTTT. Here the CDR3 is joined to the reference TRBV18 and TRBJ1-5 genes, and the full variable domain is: NAGVMQNPRHLVRRRGQEARLRCSPMKGHSHVYWYRQLPEEGLKFMVYLQKENIIDESGMPKERFSAEFPKEGPSILRIQQVVRGDSAAYFCASSQSGQGAPQHFGDGTRLSIL.